This TCR beta chain is from a study of blood T cell repertoires in COVID-19. The assay was immunoSEQ multiplex PCR, and TCRdb's table has in-frame clones only and misses some. The data show about 150,000 clones, under 90% seen once. This CDR3 region has 14 residues. Germline lookup yields CDR1 MGHDK and CDR2 SYGVNS. The ends lost 3 bases at V and 6 bases at J; junction bases unmatched: 4. Sequenced input: peripheral blood. This chain joins TRBV25-1 and TRBJ1-4; 7 positions match TRBD1. The clonotype was recovered from a human donor in a cohort sampled during active COVID-19. In DNA form, the CDR3 reads TGTGCCAGCAGTGAGACAGGGTCGGATGAAAAACTGTTTTTT. The encoded protein is CASSETGSDEKLFF.